Listed below are T cell receptor beta chains from one sample, sequenced in a study of post-analysis software for immune sequencing data. Each CDR3 protein gets one entry after TCRdb re-called the PCR reads with MiXCR. The sample has around 770,000 distinct CDR3 sequences, roughly 46% seen once; the top ten hold 4.9%. The sequenced material came from blood. The receptors were sampled from a girl aged 5-17 years with multiple sclerosis. Both conserved end residues are part of each CDR3. Fields, in order: V gene, CDR3 protein.

>TRBV7-9
CASSLGDRPYEQYF
>TRBV5-1
CASSLEIAGAKQFF
>TRBV4-3
CASSQDTRVEAFF
>TRBV5-1
CASSLEGSRSTDTQYF
>TRBV29-1
CSVEDSPNYGYTF
>TRBV2
CASSADRDTFTDTQYF
>TRBV7-8
CASSLGWQGSGETQYF
>TRBV6-5
CASSYYRTGENEKLFF
>TRBV14
CASSSQGWYGYTF
>TRBV12-3/TRBV12-4
CASAFTGLAYEQYF
>TRBV7-2
CASNHRGEGYGYTF
>TRBV7-2
CASSLQGANEQFF
>TRBV5-8
CASSLTGGVSPLHF
>TRBV5-5
CASSSSGGLDEKLFF
>TRBV7-2
CASSLRDRAFYEQYF
>TRBV20-1
CSAVDRDRRNEQFF
>TRBV7-3
CASSFNRDNEQYF
>TRBV6-4
CASSDILGGELFF